These T cell receptor beta chains were read from a single sample in a study of CD8 T cells in Susac syndrome. TCRdb fed the immunoSEQ multiplex PCR reads into MiXCR, producing one record per CDR3 protein. The sample records approximately 270,000 distinct CDR3 sequences, just over 90% being singletons. Sequenced sample: CD4+ T cells from PBMCs. Receptors originate from a human donor with multiple sclerosis. Each CDR3 is given with its conserved first and last residue. A D gene is named only where the DNA matches it firmly. The size of a clone is reported for some rows only, either as once, few or many, or as a class for expanded clones.

j_gene | d_gene | v_gene | abundance | CDR3nt | CDR3aa
TRBJ2-3 | NA | TRBV7-3 | few | TGTGCCAGCAGTTTTAGCACAGATACGCAGTATTTT | CASSFSTDTQYF
TRBJ2-3 | NA | TRBV28 | NA | TGTGCCAGCAGTTTGGGGCAGTTGACAGATACGCAGTATTTT | CASSLGQLTDTQYF
TRBJ2-1 | NA | TRBV5-4 | NA | TGTGCCAGCAGCGACACCTACAATGAGCAGTTCTTC | CASSDTYNEQFF
TRBJ2-2 | NA | TRBV7-3 | NA | TGTGCCAGCAGCTTAGGGCAGGTCGGGGAGCTGTTTTTT | CASSLGQVGELFF
TRBJ2-1 | NA | TRBV15 | NA | TGTGCCACCAGCAGAGATCGGACGGGATTAAATCATGAGCAGTTCTTC | CATSRDRTGLNHEQFF
TRBJ1-1 | NA | TRBV7-3 | NA | TGTGCCAGCAGCCCGAACAGGGAAAGTGAAGCTTTCTTT | CASSPNRESEAFF
TRBJ2-1 | TRBD2 | TRBV5-6 | NA | TGTGCCAGCAGCTCGGGACTAGCGAGATACAATGAGCAGTTCTTC | CASSSGLARYNEQFF
TRBJ1-6 | TRBD1 | TRBV28 | NA | TGTGCCAGCCAGGGGGCCACAATAGTCTATAATTCACCCCTCCACTTT | CASQGATIVYNSPLHF
TRBJ2-7 | TRBD1 | TRBV14 | NA | TGTGCCAGCAGCCCTTACAGGGGATTTTCCTACGAGCAGTACTTC | CASSPYRGFSYEQYF
TRBJ1-2 | NA | TRBV6-2/TRBV6-3 | NA | TGTGCCAGCATCGGGGTCGCGGGCGGCTACACCTTC | CASIGVAGGYTF
TRBJ1-6 | NA | TRBV6-1 | NA | TGTGCCAGCAGTGAAGGGGGAGAGAATTCACCCCTCCACTTT | CASSEGGENSPLHF
TRBJ2-5 | NA | TRBV25-1 | NA | TGTGCCAGCAGTGAATCGGGTCCGAATCGACAGATCCCCCAAGAGACCCAGTACTTC | CASSESGPNRQIPQETQYF
TRBJ2-7 | NA | TRBV9 | NA | TGTGCCAGCAGCTCCCGGACACGGTCGGGCGAGCAGTACTTC | CASSSRTRSGEQYF
TRBJ2-5 | TRBD2 | TRBV3-1 | NA | TGTGCCAGCAGCAGCGGGGGGCTCGAGACCCAGTACTTC | CASSSGGLETQYF
TRBJ2-5 | TRBD1 | TRBV19 | once | TGTGCCAGTAGCATCGGGACAGGAGAGACCCAGTACTTC | CASSIGTGETQYF
TRBJ2-7 | NA | TRBV18 | few | TGTGCCAGCTCACCAGGTTCCCGGTCCTACGAGCAGTACTTC | CASSPGSRSYEQYF
TRBJ2-2 | NA | TRBV5-6 | once | TGTGCCACCCGATTGTGGACAGACCCCACCGGGGAGCTGTTTTTT | CATRLWTDPTGELFF
TRBJ2-2 | NA | TRBV7-3 | NA | TGTGCCAGCAGCTTAAACGCTGGGGTCACCGGGGAGCTGTTTTTT | CASSLNAGVTGELFF
TRBJ1-2 | NA | TRBV7-9 | NA | TGTGCCAGCAGCTCAACCGGTTCTTATGGCTACACCTTC | CASSSTGSYGYTF
TRBJ1-1 | NA | TRBV12-3/TRBV12-4 | NA | TGTGCCAGCAGCCCTTCGTTGGGGGGCTATCGGTTCGCTGAAGCTTTCTTT | CASSPSLGGYRFAEAFF
TRBJ2-1 | TRBD2 | TRBV5-1 | NA | TGCGCCAGCAGCTTGGCGGGACTAGCGGGGGGGCAGAATGAGCAGTTCTTC | CASSLAGLAGGQNEQFF
TRBJ2-1 | TRBD2 | TRBV12-3/TRBV12-4 | NA | TGTGCCAGCAGGACTCGGACTAGCGGGATTCTTAATGAGCAGTTCTTC | CASRTRTSGILNEQFF
TRBJ1-6 | NA | TRBV5-4 | NA | TGTGCCAGCAGCTTGGAGTTGGGGGGGGAAAATTCACCCCTCCACTTT | CASSLELGGENSPLHF
TRBJ1-5 | NA | TRBV20-1 | once | TGCAGTGCTAGAGATATATCTAGGGCAGGCAGCAATCAGCCCCAGCATTTT | CSARDISRAGSNQPQHF
TRBJ1-2 | TRBD1 | TRBV5-4 | NA | TGTGCCAGCAGCTCGACAGGGAGTCGGTACTATGGCTACACCTTC | CASSSTGSRYYGYTF
TRBJ2-1 | TRBD1 | TRBV7-9 | NA | TGTGCCAGCACCGCTGACCTGGGACAGGGTAGGGATGAGCAGTTCTTC | CASTADLGQGRDEQFF
TRBJ1-5 | NA | TRBV9 | NA | TGTGCCAGCAGCGTAGCGGGGGGGGTTGAGCCCCAGCATTTT | CASSVAGGVEPQHF
TRBJ1-2 | NA | TRBV20-1 | NA | TGCAGTGCCCCAACTTCCTCCTATGGTGGCTACACCTTC | CSAPTSSYGGYTF
TRBJ1-4 | TRBD1 | TRBV30 | NA | TGTGCCTGGAGTGCACCCCCCGGACAGGGGATTAATGAAAAACTGTTTTTT | CAWSAPPGQGINEKLFF
TRBJ2-7 | NA | TRBV28 | NA | TGTGCCAGCAGCCAAACACCCTCCTACGAGCAGTACTTC | CASSQTPSYEQYF
TRBJ1-2 | NA | TRBV11-2 | NA | TGTGCCGTCTGGGGAGGGCCTGGCTACACCTTC | CAVWGGPGYTF
TRBJ2-5 | NA | TRBV4-1 | NA | TGCGCCAGCAGCCAAGCGGGGGGCTGGGAGACCCAGTACTTC | CASSQAGGWETQYF
TRBJ1-1 | NA | TRBV7-2 | few | TGTGCCAGCAGCACGATCGGGGGCACTGAAGCTTTCTTT | CASSTIGGTEAFF
TRBJ1-5 | TRBD1 | TRBV12-3/TRBV12-4 | NA | TGTGCCAGCAGTCTTGGTTGGGGGGCAGGGGGCAGCAATCAGCCCCAGCATTTT | CASSLGWGAGGSNQPQHF
TRBJ2-1 | TRBD2 | TRBV7-2 | NA | TGTGCCAGCAGCTTAGGACTAGCGGGACACAATGAGCAGTTCTTC | CASSLGLAGHNEQFF
TRBJ1-5 | TRBD1 | TRBV6-1 | NA | TGTGCCAGCAGTAAAGTGGACAGGGATAGTCAGCCCCAGCATTTT | CASSKVDRDSQPQHF
TRBJ2-1 | NA | TRBV24-1 | NA | TGTGCCACCAGTGTGGCAGGGGGCGGCGGGAGGGCGGGGGATGAGCAGTTCTTC | CATSVAGGGGRAGDEQFF
TRBJ1-2 | NA | TRBV2 | NA | TGTGCCAGGGGCCGAAACTATGGCTACACCTTC | CARGRNYGYTF
TRBJ2-5 | TRBD1 | TRBV9 | NA | TGTGCCAGCAGCTCGGACAGGGCCACCGGGGAGACCCAGTACTTC | CASSSDRATGETQYF
TRBJ2-5 | NA | TRBV5-6 | NA | TGTGCCAGCAGCTTGAGAGGACAGTTACCTTGGGAGACCCAGTACTTC | CASSLRGQLPWETQYF
TRBJ2-3 | TRBD2 | TRBV6-5 | NA | TGTGCCACCCTGCGAGCGGGAGTTCCAGATACGCAGTATTTT | CATLRAGVPDTQYF
TRBJ1-5 | NA | TRBV15 | once | TGTGCCACCAGCAGGCTTTGGGGAGGGGACAGCAATCAGCCCCAGCATTTT | CATSRLWGGDSNQPQHF
TRBJ2-5 | NA | TRBV5-1 | NA | TGCGCCAGCAGCTTGGCCTGGGCAGGTTGGCCCGAGACCCAGTACTTC | CASSLAWAGWPETQYF
TRBJ2-5 | TRBD2 | TRBV6-6 | few | TGTGCCAGCAGTATACTAGCGGGAGTAAAGACCCAGTACTTC | CASSILAGVKTQYF
TRBJ2-2 | NA | TRBV9 | NA | TGTGCCAGCAGCCACATAGGCGGGGAGCTGTTTTTT | CASSHIGGELFF
TRBJ1-6 | TRBD1 | TRBV5-1 | NA | TGCGCCAGCGGGCTTCGGACAGGAGGGGATTCACCCCTCCACTTT | CASGLRTGGDSPLHF
TRBJ2-3 | NA | TRBV7-3 | NA | TGTGCCAGCACCAATTCAGGAGAAGATACGCAGTATTTT | CASTNSGEDTQYF
TRBJ1-1 | TRBD1 | TRBV6-2/TRBV6-3 | NA | TGTGCCAGCAGGCAGACAGGGGGCTGGACTGAAGCTTTCTTT | CASRQTGGWTEAFF
TRBJ1-1 | TRBD1 | TRBV12-3/TRBV12-4 | NA | TGTGCCAGCTGGGGACAGATGAACACTGAAGCTTTCTTT | CASWGQMNTEAFF
TRBJ1-2 | NA | TRBV12-3/TRBV12-4 | NA | TGTGCCAGCAGCTCTAGCTCGCGGTCCTATGGCTACACCTTC | CASSSSSRSYGYTF
TRBJ2-5 | TRBD2 | TRBV6-6 | few | TGTGCCAGCAGTTCCGGGGGGAGAGAAGAGACCCAGTACTTC | CASSSGGREETQYF
TRBJ2-2 | TRBD2 | TRBV28 | NA | TGTGCCAGCAGGAATAACGGGGGGGCCGGGGAGCTGTTTTTT | CASRNNGGAGELFF
TRBJ2-5 | TRBD1 | TRBV6-5 | NA | TGTGCCAGCACCTCCGGACAGGGGAGAACCCAGTACTTC | CASTSGQGRTQYF